Listed below are T cell receptor beta chains from one sample, sequenced in a study of neurological immune-mediated disorders. TCRdb called the 5' RACE reads again in MiXCR, with one record for every CDR3 protein. The sample contains some 79,000 distinct CDR3 sequences, 14% of which appear only once. The sequencing input was PBMCs. The receptors derive from a woman aged 50 to 60 in good health. Each CDR3 is given with its conserved first and last residue. D genes are given only for firm matches. A clone size is listed for some rows: how often the clone was seen (once, few, many), or a class if it is expanded.

>-|many|TRBJ2-4|TRBV9
TGTGCCAGCAGCGGGGCGGGACTAGCCAAAAACATTCAGTACTTC
CASSGAGLAKNIQYF
>-|many|TRBJ1-1|TRBV19
TGTGCCAGTAGTATAGGCCACGGGACCTGGAACACTGAAGCTTTCTTT
CASSIGHGTWNTEAFF
>-|many|TRBJ2-1|TRBV7-6
TGTGCCAGCAGCTTAGTGTACAGCTCCAATGAGCAGTTCTTC
CASSLVYSSNEQFF
>TRBD1|many|TRBJ2-3|TRBV5-1
TGCGCCAGCAGCTTGGCCGGGGGGACAGGGGAGAATCCAGATACGCAGTATTTT
CASSLAGGTGENPDTQYF
>TRBD1|many|TRBJ2-2|TRBV3-1
TGTGCCAGCAGCCAGCGGACAGGGCCCACCGGGGAGCTGTTTTTT
CASSQRTGPTGELFF
>-|many|TRBJ2-7|TRBV7-9
TGTGCCAGCAGCTTAGGTCCAGGGGTTTCCTACGAGCAGTACTTC
CASSLGPGVSYEQYF
>-|-|TRBJ2-1|TRBV5-1
TGCGCCAGCGGGTCCGGGGGCGGGGATGAGCAGTTCTTC
CASGSGGGDEQFF
>TRBD2|-|TRBJ2-2|TRBV20-1
TGCAGTGCTCCGATGATTGGACTAGCGGGGGACACCGGGGAGCTGTTTTTT
CSAPMIGLAGDTGELFF
>TRBD1|many|TRBJ1-2|TRBV20-1
TGCAGTGCTTTCCGGACAGGGGGTCATGGCTACACCTTC
CSAFRTGGHGYTF
>TRBD2|-|TRBJ2-1|TRBV12-3/TRBV12-4
TGTGCCAGCAGTCAGCGGACTAGCGGATACTACAATGAGCAGTTCTTC
CASSQRTSGYYNEQFF
>-|-|TRBJ2-1|TRBV5-1
TGCGCCAGCAGCTTGGCGCCTAATAAATACAATGAGCAGTTCTTC
CASSLAPNKYNEQFF
>-|once|TRBJ2-6|TRBV28
TGTGTAAGCCTAGACAGAACTGGGGCCAACGTCCTGACTTTC
CVSLDRTGANVLTF
>-|-|TRBJ1-5|TRBV12-3/TRBV12-4
TGTGCCAGCAGTTTTCGCCTAGTGTTGGGCAATCAGCCCCAGCATTTT
CASSFRLVLGNQPQHF
>TRBD1|many|TRBJ2-1|TRBV28
TGTGCCAGCAGTGGTGGGACAGGGTACAATGAGCAGTTCTTC
CASSGGTGYNEQFF
>-|many|TRBJ2-7|TRBV5-1
TGCGCCAGCAGCTTGCCGGACAGTAGAACTCCCTACGAGCAGTACTTC
CASSLPDSRTPYEQYF
>-|-|TRBJ1-2|TRBV20-1
TGCAGTGCTAGAGAGCCAGGGGACTATGGCTACACCTTC
CSAREPGDYGYTF
>-|many|TRBJ2-7|TRBV5-5
TGTGCCAGCAGCTTAACCGGGGGAGATCTCTACGAGCAGTACTTC
CASSLTGGDLYEQYF
>TRBD2|many|TRBJ2-1|TRBV7-2
TGTGCCAGCAGCTCAGCTATCCTGCTAGCGGGGGTGGAGCAGTTCTTC
CASSSAILLAGVEQFF
>-|once|TRBJ2-5|TRBV18
TGTGCCAGCTCACCATTGGACAGCCAAGAGACCCAGTACTTC
CASSPLDSQETQYF